These T cell receptor beta chains were read from a single sample in a study of OX40 agonist ivuxolimab in advanced cancers. The table came from immunoSEQ multiplex PCR; TCRdb's copy has only in-frame clones and leaves some out. The table has nearly 70,000 clones, 80% to 90% seen once. The sequences come from CD4+ or CD8+ T cells sorted from blood, collected in a trial of the OX40 agonist ivuxolimab. The receptors come from an adult with an advanced solid tumor such as melanoma, head and neck, liver or kidney cancer. Both conserved end residues are part of each CDR3. The D gene is left open where the match is weak. Expanded clones are given a class, and other clones once, few, many or no size at all.

V gene: TRBV14; clone size: once; J gene: TRBJ1-6; D gene: NA; CDR3 protein: CASSQGVSYNSPLHF; CDR3 DNA: TGTGCCAGCAGCCAGGGTGTCTCCTATAATTCACCCCTCCACTTT
V gene: TRBV6-5; clone size: NA; J gene: TRBJ2-5; D gene: NA; CDR3 protein: CASSLNIPQETQYF; CDR3 DNA: TGTGCCAGCAGTCTCAACATCCCCCAAGAGACCCAGTACTTC
V gene: TRBV7-3; clone size: NA; J gene: TRBJ2-3; D gene: NA; CDR3 protein: CASSPRGDTQYF; CDR3 DNA: TGTGCCAGCAGCCCTCGGGGAGATACGCAGTATTTT
V gene: TRBV4-2; clone size: NA; J gene: TRBJ1-3; D gene: NA; CDR3 protein: CASRPGTADSGNTIYF; CDR3 DNA: TGTGCCAGCAGACCTGGGACGGCTGACTCTGGAAACACCATATATTTT
V gene: TRBV30; clone size: few; J gene: TRBJ1-5; D gene: NA; CDR3 protein: CAWGGADQPQHF; CDR3 DNA: TGTGCCTGGGGCGGGGCCGATCAGCCCCAGCATTTT
V gene: TRBV4-3; clone size: NA; J gene: TRBJ2-7; D gene: NA; CDR3 protein: CASSQKTGLSYEQYF; CDR3 DNA: TGCGCCAGCAGCCAGAAAACGGGACTGTCCTACGAGCAGTACTTC
V gene: TRBV7-2; clone size: NA; J gene: TRBJ2-5; D gene: TRBD2; CDR3 protein: CASSPQRGQETQYF; CDR3 DNA: TGTGCCAGCAGCCCACAGCGGGGACAAGAGACCCAGTACTTC
V gene: TRBV19; clone size: once; J gene: TRBJ2-1; D gene: NA; CDR3 protein: CASSITLGMAFRKEQFF; CDR3 DNA: TGTGCCAGTAGTATAACTCTGGGGATGGCTTTCCGTAAGGAGCAGTTCTTC
V gene: TRBV19; clone size: NA; J gene: TRBJ2-3; D gene: TRBD2; CDR3 protein: CASSTRGTSGGRDSSTDTQYF; CDR3 DNA: TGTGCCAGTAGTACCCGAGGGACTAGCGGGGGCCGGGATTCTAGCACAGATACGCAGTATTTT
V gene: TRBV9; clone size: NA; J gene: TRBJ1-2; D gene: NA; CDR3 protein: CASSGTGTLVGYTF; CDR3 DNA: TGTGCCAGCAGCGGCACAGGGACCCTAGTCGGCTACACCTTC
V gene: TRBV5-1; clone size: NA; J gene: TRBJ2-4; D gene: NA; CDR3 protein: CASSRDTGGLTNIQYF; CDR3 DNA: TGCGCCAGCAGCCGGGACACTGGGGGTCTGACCAACATTCAGTACTTC
V gene: TRBV19; clone size: once; J gene: TRBJ1-2; D gene: NA; CDR3 protein: CASRELGPYGYTF; CDR3 DNA: TGTGCCAGTAGGGAACTTGGGCCCTATGGCTACACCTTC
V gene: TRBV5-5; clone size: NA; J gene: TRBJ2-2; D gene: NA; CDR3 protein: CASSRSSNTGELFF; CDR3 DNA: TGTGCCAGCAGCCGGTCCTCAAACACCGGGGAGCTGTTTTTT
V gene: TRBV5-1; clone size: NA; J gene: TRBJ2-1; D gene: TRBD2; CDR3 protein: CASSSSGGPGNEQFF; CDR3 DNA: TGCGCCAGCAGCTCCTCGGGGGGGCCGGGCAATGAGCAGTTCTTC
V gene: TRBV5-1; clone size: once; J gene: TRBJ1-1; D gene: NA; CDR3 protein: CASSSRPSGNTEAFF; CDR3 DNA: TGCGCCAGCAGCTCGAGGCCCTCGGGGAACACTGAAGCTTTCTTT
V gene: TRBV7-9; clone size: NA; J gene: TRBJ1-2; D gene: NA; CDR3 protein: CASSLAHFYGYTF; CDR3 DNA: TGTGCCAGCAGCTTGGCCCACTTCTATGGCTACACCTTC
V gene: TRBV6-5; clone size: NA; J gene: TRBJ1-1; D gene: NA; CDR3 protein: CATSSPAPGEAFF; CDR3 DNA: TGTGCCACCTCCTCCCCGGCCCCAGGGGAAGCTTTCTTT
V gene: TRBV2; clone size: NA; J gene: TRBJ2-7; D gene: NA; CDR3 protein: CASSDQRRAREQYF; CDR3 DNA: TGTGCCAGCAGTGACCAAAGGAGGGCGCGTGAGCAGTACTTC
V gene: TRBV5-1; clone size: NA; J gene: TRBJ2-3; D gene: NA; CDR3 protein: CASRIQSPGTDTQYF; CDR3 DNA: TGCGCCAGCAGAATCCAATCCCCAGGCACAGATACGCAGTATTTT
V gene: TRBV5-1; clone size: NA; J gene: TRBJ2-5; D gene: NA; CDR3 protein: CASSQDTETQYF; CDR3 DNA: TGCGCCAGCAGCCAGGACACAGAGACCCAGTACTTC
V gene: TRBV28; clone size: NA; J gene: TRBJ1-1; D gene: NA; CDR3 protein: CASSPPGENTEAFF; CDR3 DNA: TGTGCCAGCAGTCCCCCAGGAGAGAACACTGAAGCTTTCTTT
V gene: TRBV5-1; clone size: NA; J gene: TRBJ2-1; D gene: TRBD2; CDR3 protein: CATRGSGGYNEQFF; CDR3 DNA: TGCGCCACCCGGGGTAGCGGGGGGTACAATGAGCAGTTCTTC
V gene: TRBV9; clone size: NA; J gene: TRBJ1-1; D gene: NA; CDR3 protein: CASSSLGGTEAFF; CDR3 DNA: TGTGCCAGCAGCTCCCTAGGAGGAACTGAAGCTTTCTTT
V gene: TRBV11-3; clone size: NA; J gene: TRBJ2-3; D gene: NA; CDR3 protein: CASSLQGDTQYF; CDR3 DNA: TGTGCCAGCAGCTTACAGGGAGATACGCAGTATTTT
V gene: TRBV7-9; clone size: NA; J gene: TRBJ2-2; D gene: TRBD1; CDR3 protein: CASSATGTTGELFF; CDR3 DNA: TGTGCCAGCAGCGCGACAGGGACCACCGGGGAGCTGTTTTTT
V gene: TRBV2; clone size: few; J gene: TRBJ2-2; D gene: TRBD1; CDR3 protein: CASSWGQMTGELFF; CDR3 DNA: TGTGCCAGCAGTTGGGGACAGATGACCGGGGAGCTGTTTTTT
V gene: TRBV9; clone size: NA; J gene: TRBJ2-7; D gene: NA; CDR3 protein: CASSPGHGYEQYF; CDR3 DNA: TGTGCCAGCAGCCCCGGGCACGGCTACGAGCAGTACTTC
V gene: TRBV7-2; clone size: once; J gene: TRBJ1-4; D gene: NA; CDR3 protein: CASSPIGSQGRKLFF; CDR3 DNA: TGTGCCAGCAGCCCCATCGGCAGTCAGGGGAGAAAACTGTTTTTT
V gene: TRBV5-5; clone size: NA; J gene: TRBJ1-5; D gene: NA; CDR3 protein: CASSLEAVQPQHF; CDR3 DNA: TGTGCCAGCAGCTTGGAAGCAGTTCAGCCCCAGCATTTT
V gene: TRBV7-2; clone size: NA; J gene: TRBJ2-6; D gene: NA; CDR3 protein: CASSLGASGANVLTF; CDR3 DNA: TGTGCCAGCAGCTTAGGAGCCTCTGGGGCCAACGTCCTGACTTTC
V gene: TRBV28; clone size: NA; J gene: TRBJ1-2; D gene: NA; CDR3 protein: CASAGNYGYTF; CDR3 DNA: TGTGCCAGCGCAGGGAACTATGGCTACACCTTC
V gene: TRBV28; clone size: NA; J gene: TRBJ1-5; D gene: TRBD1; CDR3 protein: CASSLQGAGSQPQHF; CDR3 DNA: TGTGCCAGCAGTCTACAGGGGGCCGGGAGTCAGCCCCAGCATTTT
V gene: TRBV28; clone size: NA; J gene: TRBJ2-7; D gene: TRBD1; CDR3 protein: CASSPQRTGTEQYF; CDR3 DNA: TGTGCCAGCAGCCCCCAACGGACAGGGACCGAGCAGTACTTC
V gene: TRBV30; clone size: few; J gene: TRBJ1-5; D gene: NA; CDR3 protein: CAWGSYSNQPQHF; CDR3 DNA: TGTGCCTGGGGCAGTTATAGCAATCAGCCCCAGCATTTT
V gene: TRBV7-2; clone size: NA; J gene: TRBJ2-1; D gene: TRBD2; CDR3 protein: CASSLRAGVNNEQFF; CDR3 DNA: TGTGCCAGCAGCTTACGAGCGGGGGTAAACAATGAGCAGTTCTTC
V gene: TRBV5-1; clone size: NA; J gene: TRBJ2-7; D gene: NA; CDR3 protein: CASSLERGSHEQYF; CDR3 DNA: TGCGCCAGCAGCTTGGAGAGGGGGTCCCACGAGCAGTACTTC
V gene: TRBV6-1; clone size: NA; J gene: TRBJ1-1; D gene: TRBD1; CDR3 protein: CASSGDRAEAFF; CDR3 DNA: TGTGCCAGCAGTGGGGACAGGGCTGAAGCTTTCTTT
V gene: TRBV9; clone size: NA; J gene: TRBJ1-2; D gene: NA; CDR3 protein: CASTQSSGGGGYTF; CDR3 DNA: TGTGCCAGCACCCAAAGCTCCGGAGGGGGTGGCTACACCTTC
V gene: TRBV5-1; clone size: NA; J gene: TRBJ2-5; D gene: NA; CDR3 protein: CASSFYRAEGETQYF; CDR3 DNA: TGCGCCAGCAGCTTTTACAGGGCGGAAGGAGAGACCCAGTACTTC
V gene: TRBV7-2; clone size: NA; J gene: TRBJ2-2; D gene: NA; CDR3 protein: CASSFGQRRTLFF; CDR3 DNA: TGTGCCAGCAGCTTTGGACAGAGGAGGACTCTGTTTTTT
V gene: TRBV5-6; clone size: NA; J gene: TRBJ1-6; D gene: NA; CDR3 protein: CASSREANSPLHF; CDR3 DNA: TGTGCCAGCAGTAGGGAGGCTAATTCACCCCTCCACTTT
V gene: TRBV30; clone size: NA; J gene: TRBJ1-2; D gene: NA; CDR3 protein: CAWSGTSTSRGYTF; CDR3 DNA: TGTGCCTGGTCCGGGACTTCTACTTCGCGGGGCTACACCTTC
V gene: TRBV25-1; clone size: NA; J gene: TRBJ1-3; D gene: NA; CDR3 protein: CASKGGPGNTIYF; CDR3 DNA: TGTGCCAGCAAGGGAGGACCTGGAAACACCATATATTTT
V gene: TRBV19; clone size: NA; J gene: TRBJ1-3; D gene: NA; CDR3 protein: CASIQMSSGNTIYF; CDR3 DNA: TGTGCCAGTATTCAGATGAGCTCTGGAAACACCATATATTTT
V gene: TRBV18; clone size: NA; J gene: TRBJ1-1; D gene: NA; CDR3 protein: CASSPITEAFF; CDR3 DNA: TGTGCCAGCTCGCCGATAACTGAAGCTTTCTTT
V gene: TRBV4-1; clone size: NA; J gene: TRBJ1-2; D gene: NA; CDR3 protein: CASSQDMTSLNYGYTF; CDR3 DNA: TGCGCCAGCAGCCAAGATATGACTTCGCTTAACTATGGCTACACCTTC
V gene: TRBV11-3; clone size: NA; J gene: TRBJ2-5; D gene: NA; CDR3 protein: CASSLSPGLGGGETQYF; CDR3 DNA: TGTGCCAGCAGCTTAAGCCCAGGACTAGGGGGTGGAGAGACCCAGTACTTC
V gene: TRBV5-5; clone size: NA; J gene: TRBJ1-6; D gene: NA; CDR3 protein: CASGERAGETSPLHF; CDR3 DNA: TGTGCCAGTGGGGAGCGGGCAGGGGAGACTTCACCCCTCCACTTT
V gene: TRBV6-5; clone size: once; J gene: TRBJ2-7; D gene: NA; CDR3 protein: CASSYFVSAYEQYF; CDR3 DNA: TGTGCCAGCAGTTACTTTGTGTCAGCCTACGAGCAGTACTTC
V gene: TRBV5-5; clone size: NA; J gene: TRBJ1-2; D gene: NA; CDR3 protein: CASSPTPGNYGYTF; CDR3 DNA: TGTGCCAGCAGCCCGACCCCAGGGAACTATGGCTACACCTTC
V gene: TRBV4-2; clone size: NA; J gene: TRBJ1-5; D gene: TRBD1; CDR3 protein: CASSQDQGVGQPQHF; CDR3 DNA: TGTGCCAGCAGCCAAGATCAGGGGGTGGGGCAGCCCCAGCATTTT